This is a list of T cell receptor beta chains from one sample in a study of T cell repertoires in cytomegalovirus infection. TCRdb analysed the reads with MiXCR anew, one entry per CDR3 protein. The sample consists of about 460,000 distinct CDR3 sequences, 10% to 12% of them appearing once. The source material was PBMCs. The source is a human donor in good health (CMV status not recorded). Some clones in this sample may be carry-over from other donors' samples. Each CDR3 is given with its conserved first and last residue. A D gene is named only where the DNA matches it firmly. Size is stated for part of the rows, as once, few or many counts, or as a class when the clone is expanded.

V gene,J gene,D gene,clone size,CDR3 DNA,CDR3 protein
TRBV6-2/TRBV6-3,TRBJ2-1,NA,few,TGTGCCAGCAGTTATGGGATTGGGGCGAATGAGCAGTTCTTC,CASSYGIGANEQFF
TRBV19,TRBJ2-5,NA,few,TGTGCCAGTAGTCGCTGGGACTTACAAGAGACCCAGTACTTC,CASSRWDLQETQYF
TRBV24-1,TRBJ2-2,NA,few,TGTGCCACCGAGAGGGGCGACACCGGGGAGCTGTTTTTT,CATERGDTGELFF
TRBV5-5,TRBJ2-5,NA,many,TGTGCCAGCAGCTTGGGTCTAGGTCAAGAGACCCAGTACTTC,CASSLGLGQETQYF
TRBV6-2/TRBV6-3,TRBJ1-1,NA,few,TGTGCCAGCGGACGCAGTGCTGAAGCTTTCTTT,CASGRSAEAFF
TRBV2,TRBJ2-1,TRBD2,many,TGTGCCGGCTCTAGCGGGAACAATGAGCAGTTCTTC,CAGSSGNNEQFF
TRBV11-2,TRBJ1-4,NA,many,TGTGCCAGCAGCTCGGGACTAGTTGAAAAACTGTTTTTT,CASSSGLVEKLFF
TRBV7-2,TRBJ2-1,TRBD2,many,TGTGCCAGCAGCTCCGGGACTAGCGGGGCTAATGAGCAGTTCTTC,CASSSGTSGANEQFF
TRBV2,TRBJ2-5,NA,NA,TGTGCCAGCAGTTCCGGACTCAAAGAGACCCAGTACTTC,CASSSGLKETQYF
TRBV29-1,TRBJ2-1,NA,NA,TGCAGCGTTGCCGGGAATAGCGGAACCTCCTACAATGAGCAGTTCTTC,CSVAGNSGTSYNEQFF
TRBV29-1,TRBJ2-3,NA,NA,TGCAGCGTTGACCTTGGGCTGACAGATACGCAGTATTTT,CSVDLGLTDTQYF
TRBV19,TRBJ2-5,NA,many,TGTGCCAGTAGCCTTCCCACCTTGGGGTTTCCGGACAGTGTAACTTTACAAGAGACCCAGTACTTC,CASSLPTLGFPDSVTLQETQYF
TRBV29-1,TRBJ2-7,NA,many,TGCAGCGTTTTGACGGAAGGGGAGCAGTACTTC,CSVLTEGEQYF
TRBV24-1,TRBJ2-4,TRBD1,many,TGTGCCACCAGTGATAATTCCGGGACAGCAAACATTCAGTACTTC,CATSDNSGTANIQYF
TRBV12-3/TRBV12-4,TRBJ2-3,NA,many,TGTGCCAGCAGTTTAAGCCTCACAGATACGCAGTATTTT,CASSLSLTDTQYF
TRBV29-1,TRBJ1-2,TRBD1,many,TGCAGCGTTGGAGAGGGACAGGGGTATGCTGGCTACACCTTC,CSVGEGQGYAGYTF
TRBV15,TRBJ1-5,TRBD1,NA,TGTGCCACCAGCGACCCCTATAACAGGGGGAACTATAGCAATCAGCCCCAGCATTTT,CATSDPYNRGNYSNQPQHF
TRBV18,TRBJ1-2,TRBD1,NA,TGTGCCAGCTCACCTCCGGGACAGAGTATCTATGGCTACACCTTC,CASSPPGQSIYGYTF
TRBV7-2,TRBJ2-4,NA,many,TGTGCCAGCACGGGTGGCAGGGGCGAAAACATTCAGTACTTC,CASTGGRGENIQYF
TRBV20-1,TRBJ1-2,NA,NA,TGCAGTGCTAGAGAACCGACAGGATTCTATGGCTACACCTTC,CSAREPTGFYGYTF
TRBV10-3,TRBJ2-1,TRBD2,many,TGTGCCATCAGTTCTAGCGGGGCCAAGCTCTTC,CAISSSGAKLF
TRBV20-1,TRBJ2-1,TRBD1,few,TGCAGTGCTTCTCCCGGGACAGGGGGATGGAATGAGCAGTTCTTC,CSASPGTGGWNEQFF
TRBV29-1,TRBJ2-7,NA,NA,TGCAGCGTTGAGGGGACCCACTCCTACGAGCAGTACTTC,CSVEGTHSYEQYF
TRBV12-3/TRBV12-4,TRBJ2-5,NA,many,TGTGCCAGCAGTTTGGCAGGGAGTATTTCCCAAGAGACCCAGTACTTC,CASSLAGSISQETQYF
TRBV6-5,TRBJ1-1,NA,many,TGTGCCAGCAGTTCTAGTCAGAACACTGAAGCTTTCTTT,CASSSSQNTEAFF
TRBV5-5,TRBJ2-1,TRBD2,many,TGTGCCAGCAGCTTCAGGGCGGGAGGTGGTAATGAGCAGTTCTTC,CASSFRAGGGNEQFF
TRBV12-3/TRBV12-4,TRBJ1-2,NA,many,TGTGCCAGCAGTTCCTACTATGGCTACACCTTC,CASSSYYGYTF
TRBV28,TRBJ1-2,TRBD1,many,TGTGCCAGCAGTTCGGGGACAGCTGCCTATGGCTACACCTTC,CASSSGTAAYGYTF